What follows describes a single T cell receptor (beta chain). This CDR3 contains 15 residues. Trimming cost V 6 bases and J 5 bases; bases outside gene matches: 6. The germline gives CDR1 MNHEY, CDR2 SVGAGI. The data derive from a study of shared clonotypes between healthy human individuals. The naive CD8 fraction comprised CD45RO-negative cells positively selected for CCR7 and excluded terminally differentiated effector memory CD45RA+ cells. Only in-frame clones appear in the TCRdb table, and some are missing; sequencing was by immunoSEQ multiplex PCR. This sample has roughly 770,000 clones, with 90% to 97% found just once.

The chain has TRBV6-5 and TRBJ2-2; 10 bases line up with TRBD2. Sequencing was done on a sample of naive CD8+ T cells sorted from blood. This TCR was sampled from a man aged 25-45 years in good health. The CDR3 sequence is CASSPSGRGTGELFF. In nucleotides, the CDR3 is TGTGCCAGCAGCCCAAGCGGGAGGGGAACCGGGGAGCTGTTTTTT.